The following is a TCR beta chain sequence with its context. What it binds is unknown. This sample is part of a study of T cell repertoires in cytomegalovirus infection. Study context: Public TCR beta signatures provided an indication of both CMV infection and a matching HLA type. Whole-study findings and limits: It was HLA-C-restricted CMV-specific TCR beta clonotypes that dominated the response ex vivo. Pooled public TCR beta family frequency picked out CMV carriers with the relevant HLA.

TCRdb recomputed calls from the reads with MiXCR, one row per CDR3 protein. The sample consists of about 98,000 distinct CDR3 sequences, more than 15% of them appearing once. Specimen: PBMCs. The clonotype originates from a human donor in good health (CMV status not recorded). Some clones in this sample may be carry-over from other donors' samples.

CDR3 region: CARPGDQETQYF. CDR3 nucleotides: TGTGCCAGACCAGGGGACCAAGAGACCCAGTACTTC. The chain is built from TRBV19 and TRBJ2-5; D might be TRBD1 (6 bases). The germline CDR1 and CDR2 sequences are LNHDA and SQIVND (reference sequence). The CDR3 contains 12 residues. V lost 9 bases and J 0 bases, leaving 8 bases between the germline ends. The full variable domain, in which reference TRBV19 and TRBJ2-5 provide the parts outside the CDR3, is DGGITQSPKYLFRKEGQNVTLSCEQNLNHDAMYWYRQDPGQGLRLIYYSQIVNDFQKGDIAEGYSVSREKKESFPLTVTSAQKNPTAFYLCARPGDQETQYFGPGTRLLVL.